The rows below give T cell receptor beta chains drawn from one sample of a study of OX40 agonist ivuxolimab in advanced cancers. The repertoire was sequenced with immunoSEQ multiplex PCR; TCRdb's copy has only in-frame clones and lacks some. Here the sample spans about 77,000 clones, around four fifths being singletons. Sequenced here: CD4+ or CD8+ T cells sorted from blood, sampled in a trial of the OX40 agonist ivuxolimab. These receptors were obtained from an adult with an advanced solid tumor such as melanoma, head and neck, liver or kidney cancer. The CDR3 runs from the conserved cysteine through the conserved F or W. Each record gives: V gene, J gene, clone size, D gene, CDR3 protein, CDR3 DNA. A D gene is named only where the DNA matches it firmly. Not every row has a clone size; where given, it reads once, few, many or a size class.

>TRBV5-5|TRBJ2-4|NA|TRBD1
CASSLNTGQGIAKNIQYF
TGTGCCAGCAGCTTGAATACTGGACAGGGGATAGCCAAAAACATTCAGTACTTC
>TRBV19|TRBJ2-1|NA|TRBD2
CASSISGSDNEQFF
TGTGCCAGTAGTATTAGCGGGAGTGACAATGAGCAGTTCTTC
>TRBV28|TRBJ2-1|NA|TRBD2
CASSLWTSGRNEQFF
TGTGCCAGCAGTTTATGGACTAGCGGGAGGAATGAGCAGTTCTTC
>TRBV10-3|TRBJ1-1|NA|TRBD1
CATTGTGGTEAFF
TGTGCCACTACCGGGACAGGGGGAACTGAAGCTTTCTTT
>TRBV4-3|TRBJ1-3|few|NA
CASSPDAVNSGNTIYF
TGCGCCAGCAGCCCAGACGCGGTCAACTCTGGAAACACCATATATTTT
>TRBV5-6|TRBJ2-7|NA|TRBD2
CASSPTSGGAVTYEQYF
TGTGCCAGCAGCCCGACTAGCGGGGGGGCCGTCACCTACGAGCAGTACTTC
>TRBV5-1|TRBJ2-3|once|NA
CASSFGGQMGTDTQYF
TGCGCCAGCAGCTTCGGGGGACAGATGGGCACAGATACGCAGTATTTT
>TRBV11-2|TRBJ1-1|NA|NA
CASSLETGANTEAFF
TGTGCCAGCAGCTTAGAAACAGGAGCGAACACTGAAGCTTTCTTT
>TRBV19|TRBJ2-7|once|NA
CASRPQGGGGTYEQYF
TGTGCCAGTAGGCCCCAGGGAGGGGGGGGCACCTACGAGCAGTACTTC
>TRBV11-2|TRBJ2-7|few|NA
CASSLQGTREQYF
TGTGCCAGCAGTTTACAGGGTACGCGGGAGCAGTACTTC
>TRBV4-1|TRBJ1-2|once|NA
CASSHPDSGRYGYTF
TGCGCCAGCAGCCACCCCGACAGCGGAAGATATGGCTACACCTTC
>TRBV6-6|TRBJ2-1|few|TRBD2
CASSSTGTRGNEQFF
TGTGCCAGCAGTTCTACCGGGACTAGGGGCAATGAGCAGTTCTTC
>TRBV19|TRBJ1-1|NA|NA
CASSIGGSTDLNTEAFF
TGTGCCAGTAGTATTGGGGGATCAACTGACTTGAACACTGAAGCTTTCTTT
>TRBV7-8|TRBJ1-5|few|TRBD1
CASSFTGDQPQHF
TGTGCCAGCAGCTTTACAGGGGACCAGCCCCAGCATTTT
>TRBV9|TRBJ1-1|NA|NA
CASSPPHGSTEAFF
TGTGCCAGCAGCCCCCCCCACGGATCTACTGAAGCTTTCTTT
>TRBV7-9|TRBJ2-5|NA|TRBD1
CASSPQGETQYF
TGTGCCAGCAGCCCACAGGGGGAGACCCAGTACTTC
>TRBV5-4|TRBJ1-5|NA|NA
CASSLDRSNQPQHF
TGTGCCAGCAGTTTAGACAGGTCTAATCAGCCCCAGCATTTT
>TRBV5-1|TRBJ2-1|NA|NA
CASSLATHGANEQFF
TGCGCCAGCAGCTTGGCTACCCACGGGGCCAATGAGCAGTTCTTC
>TRBV28|TRBJ2-7|NA|NA
CASKPGVGYEQYF
TGTGCCAGCAAACCGGGGGTGGGGTACGAGCAGTACTTC
>TRBV5-5|TRBJ1-1|NA|TRBD1
CASSLGDRGGTEAFF
TGTGCCAGCAGCTTGGGAGACAGGGGGGGCACTGAAGCTTTCTTT
>TRBV30|TRBJ1-5|NA|NA
CAWRGWDSNQPQHF
TGTGCCTGGAGGGGTTGGGATAGCAATCAGCCCCAGCATTTT
>TRBV10-3|TRBJ2-7|NA|NA
CAINGLGAEISEQYF
TGTGCCATCAATGGTCTAGGGGCCGAGATTAGCGAGCAGTACTTC
>TRBV4-1|TRBJ1-1|NA|NA
CASSQANLGAPDTEAFF
TGCGCCAGCAGCCAGGCCAACCTTGGAGCACCAGACACTGAAGCTTTCTTT
>TRBV10-3|TRBJ1-2|NA|TRBD1
CAISEVQGQGYTF
TGTGCCATCAGTGAAGTACAGGGGCAGGGCTACACCTTC
>TRBV27|TRBJ2-7|NA|NA
CASSAGEGTYEQYF
TGTGCCAGTTCAGCAGGGGAAGGTACCTACGAGCAGTACTTC
>TRBV10-3|TRBJ2-3|NA|TRBD2
CAISRIAGEGDTQYF
TGTGCCATCAGTAGAATAGCGGGAGAAGGAGATACGCAGTATTTT
>TRBV5-4|TRBJ2-7|NA|NA
CASRRGGVLPNEQYF
TGTGCCAGCAGGAGAGGTGGGGTCCTACCTAACGAGCAGTACTTC
>TRBV7-2|TRBJ2-7|NA|NA
CASSLAFPSWQYF
TGTGCCAGCAGCTTAGCCTTTCCTAGCTGGCAGTACTTC
>TRBV19|TRBJ2-7|NA|TRBD2
CASSIGPGLRYEQYF
TGTGCCAGTAGTATAGGACCGGGACTACGCTACGAGCAGTACTTC
>TRBV4-1|TRBJ2-5|NA|TRBD2
CASSQVSGSRQTQYF
TGCGCCAGCAGCCAAGTCAGCGGGAGCAGGCAGACCCAGTACTTC
>TRBV12-5|TRBJ2-3|few|NA
CASGLGADTQYF
TGTGCTAGTGGTTTGGGCGCAGATACGCAGTATTTT
>TRBV28|TRBJ1-1|NA|NA
CASSHGGTAKFTEAFF
TGTGCCAGCAGCCATGGAGGGACGGCTAAGTTCACTGAAGCTTTCTTT
>TRBV9|TRBJ2-1|NA|TRBD1
CASSVAAGTGGRNEQFF
TGTGCCAGCAGCGTAGCGGCGGGGACAGGGGGCCGCAATGAGCAGTTCTTC
>TRBV4-1|TRBJ1-1|NA|NA
CASSKRALNTEAFF
TGCGCCAGCAGCAAAAGGGCCCTGAACACTGAAGCTTTCTTT
>TRBV7-9|TRBJ2-1|NA|NA
CASSGWDLKNEQFF
TGTGCCAGCAGCGGGTGGGACTTGAAGAATGAGCAGTTCTTC
>TRBV7-6|TRBJ2-5|NA|NA
CASRGAFQETQYF
TGTGCCAGCAGGGGGGCCTTCCAAGAGACCCAGTACTTC
>TRBV5-4|TRBJ2-2|NA|NA
CASSPGGGPNTGELFF
TGTGCCAGCAGCCCCGGTGGCGGCCCGAACACCGGGGAGCTGTTTTTT
>TRBV11-3|TRBJ2-2|few|TRBD2
CASSPGDGRAGELFF
TGTGCCAGCAGCCCCGGGGACGGGAGGGCCGGGGAGCTGTTTTTT
>TRBV18|TRBJ2-3|NA|NA
CASSPRLETADTQYF
TGTGCCAGCTCACCGAGGCTAGAGACGGCAGATACGCAGTATTTT
>TRBV11-3|TRBJ2-5|NA|NA
CASSLARGGDPETQYF
TGTGCCAGCAGCTTAGCCCGTGGAGGGGACCCGGAGACCCAGTACTTC
>TRBV5-1|TRBJ2-7|NA|NA
CASSLEGRQSEQYF
TGCGCCAGCAGCTTGGAAGGCAGACAAAGCGAGCAGTACTTC
>TRBV2|TRBJ2-7|once|TRBD1
CASGGTGRASYEQYF
TGTGCCAGCGGGGGGACAGGGAGAGCGTCCTACGAGCAGTACTTC
>TRBV18|TRBJ2-2|NA|NA
CASSPRPGALTGELFF
TGTGCCAGCTCACCAAGACCGGGGGCTCTCACCGGGGAGCTGTTTTTT
>TRBV5-5|TRBJ2-7|once|TRBD1
CASSRQGFTYEQYF
TGTGCCAGCAGCCGACAGGGGTTCACCTACGAGCAGTACTTC
>TRBV7-9|TRBJ2-2|NA|NA
CASSLGSGNTGELFF
TGTGCCAGCAGCTTAGGTAGCGGTAACACCGGGGAGCTGTTTTTT
>TRBV28|TRBJ2-7|NA|TRBD1
CASSLSGTGAHEQYF
TGTGCCAGCAGTTTGAGCGGGACAGGGGCCCACGAGCAGTACTTC
>TRBV7-6|TRBJ1-1|NA|NA
CASSSQWNTEAFF
TGTGCCAGCAGCTCCCAGTGGAACACTGAAGCTTTCTTT